This is a list of T cell receptor beta chains from one sample in a study of regulatory T cells in long-lasting Graves disease. Each CDR3 protein is one row after TCRdb ran MiXCR on the multiplex PCR reads. The data contain over 350,000 distinct CDR3 sequences, approximately 15% of them singletons. These data also featured in a second study, about T cells in Graves' hyperthyroidism and ophthalmopathy.

Sample: peripheral blood mononuclear cells (PBMCs), taken at new diagnosis, from a patient treated with antithyroid drugs. The receptors originated from a woman aged 40 to 55 with Graves disease. The CDR3 runs from the conserved cysteine through the conserved F or W. A D gene is named only where the DNA matches it firmly. Part of the rows lack a size; the others show once, few, many or a class for expanded clones.

J | size | D | V | DNA | CDR3
TRBJ2-1 | NA | TRBD2 | TRBV7-3 | TGTGCCAGCAGCTTAACCCGGGGGGGGAAGGGTTTATTCAATGAGCAGTTCTTC | CASSLTRGGKGLFNEQFF
TRBJ2-7 | many | NA | TRBV7-9 | TGTGCCAGCAGCTTAACGGCAGGGAGCGAGCAGTACTTC | CASSLTAGSEQYF
TRBJ2-3 | many | TRBD2 | TRBV6-2/TRBV6-3 | TGTGCCAGCAGTCGGACTAGCGGGAGAAGGAATACGCAGTATTTT | CASSRTSGRRNTQYF
TRBJ2-3 | many | TRBD2 | TRBV28 | TGTGCCAGCAGTTTATCACTAGCGGACCCCACAGATACGCAGTATTTT | CASSLSLADPTDTQYF
TRBJ2-1 | NA | TRBD2 | TRBV28 | TGTGCCCGCAGTCCCCCGGGACTAGCGGGAGGGAGCTCCTACAATGAGCAGTTCTTC | CARSPPGLAGGSSYNEQFF
TRBJ2-7 | NA | TRBD1 | TRBV29-1 | TGCAGCGTTGCCCGGGGACAGACCGCCTACGAGCAGTACTTC | CSVARGQTAYEQYF
TRBJ1-2 | few | NA | TRBV19 | TGTGCCAGTAGTAAAGCCCGGACAGCCCTCTATGGCTACACCTTC | CASSKARTALYGYTF
TRBJ2-7 | many | TRBD2 | TRBV6-2/TRBV6-3 | TGTGCCAGCCGGGCAGCGGGAGAGTCGAACGAGCAGTACTTC | CASRAAGESNEQYF
TRBJ2-3 | many | TRBD2 | TRBV27 | TGTGCCAGCAGTTTGTGGACTAGCGCCCTAAGCACAGATACGCAGTATTTT | CASSLWTSALSTDTQYF
TRBJ2-3 | many | NA | TRBV6-2/TRBV6-3 | TGTGCCAGCAGTTACGCCCCTGGACGGGATACGCAGTATTTT | CASSYAPGRDTQYF
TRBJ2-4 | few | NA | TRBV12-3/TRBV12-4 | TGTGCCAGCAGTTTGCAGGGGTCGGTAGCCAAAAACATTCAGTACTTC | CASSLQGSVAKNIQYF
TRBJ1-1 | few | NA | TRBV6-9 | TGTGCCAGCAGTTACTCCACAGGGTGGGTTGGGGCTTTCTTT | CASSYSTGWVGAFF
TRBJ2-7 | NA | NA | TRBV6-5 | TGTGCCAGCAGTTTCCAACAGGGTTCCTACGAGCAGTACTTC | CASSFQQGSYEQYF
TRBJ2-5 | many | NA | TRBV7-2 | TGTGCCAGCAGCTTTTACCCGGACCAGGATCAAGAGACCCAGTACTTC | CASSFYPDQDQETQYF
TRBJ2-7 | few | TRBD2 | TRBV4-1 | TGCGCCAGCAGCGGGAGGGCGGAGCAGGAGCAGTACTTC | CASSGRAEQEQYF
TRBJ2-1 | many | TRBD2 | TRBV7-8 | TGTGCCAGCAGCTTAGCAGCCCCAGAGAGCGGGAGGGCCCGACGCTCCTACAATGAGCAGTTCTTC | CASSLAAPESGRARRSYNEQFF
TRBJ2-7 | NA | NA | TRBV18 | TGTGCCAGCTCACCACAGGGACAATCCTACGAGCAGTACTTC | CASSPQGQSYEQYF
TRBJ2-1 | few | NA | TRBV5-1 | TGCGCCAGCAGCTTCGGAATCGGGATTGGGAATGAGCAGTTCTTC | CASSFGIGIGNEQFF
TRBJ2-7 | few | NA | TRBV14 | TGTGCCAGCAGCCAAGGGCGGGGGCTAATCTACGAGCAGTACTTC | CASSQGRGLIYEQYF
TRBJ2-7 | many | NA | TRBV12-3/TRBV12-4 | TGTGCCAGCAGCTTAGGGACCTACGAGCAGTACTTC | CASSLGTYEQYF
TRBJ2-1 | many | TRBD2 | TRBV3-1 | TGTGCCAGCAGCCAAGGTCCTGGTGCGGGAGTCGGCTACAATGAGCAGTTCTTC | CASSQGPGAGVGYNEQFF
TRBJ2-4 | few | TRBD2 | TRBV28 | TGTGCCAGCACCTCGGGGGGATTAGCCAAAAACATTCAGTACTTC | CASTSGGLAKNIQYF
TRBJ1-1 | few | NA | TRBV4-1 | TGCGCCAGCAGCCGGAGTGATGGGGACACTGAAGCTTTCTTT | CASSRSDGDTEAFF
TRBJ1-2 | NA | NA | TRBV19 | TGTGCCAGTAGTAAAACCCCCCTAACGAGGGGCTCTGGCTACACCTTC | CASSKTPLTRGSGYTF
TRBJ2-7 | many | TRBD2 | TRBV5-1 | TGCGCCAGCAGCGCGGGACTAGCGGAGTACGAGCAGTACTTC | CASSAGLAEYEQYF
TRBJ2-1 | many | TRBD2 | TRBV27 | TGTGCCAGCAGTTCGACTAGCGGAGACAATGAGCAGTTCTTC | CASSSTSGDNEQFF
TRBJ1-5 | many | NA | TRBV28 | TGTGCCAGCAGTTTACCCAGATATAGCAATCAGCCCCAGCATTTT | CASSLPRYSNQPQHF
TRBJ2-2 | NA | NA | TRBV7-2 | TGTGCCAGCAGCCTCCCTAGGGGGGGGACCGGGGAGCTGTTTTTT | CASSLPRGGTGELFF
TRBJ2-1 | many | NA | TRBV18 | TGTGCCAGCTCACCAGAAACCGGGTATGAGCAGTTCTTC | CASSPETGYEQFF
TRBJ2-2 | few | TRBD2 | TRBV28 | TGTGCCAGCGGAGAGACTAGCGGCGGGGAGCTGTTTTTT | CASGETSGGELFF
TRBJ1-4 | NA | NA | TRBV4-1 | TGCGCCAGCAGCCAATACAGGTTGAGGGTACATGAAAAACTGTTTTTT | CASSQYRLRVHEKLFF
TRBJ2-5 | few | NA | TRBV5-1 | TGCGCCAGCAGCTTGCTTGGCGGTCAAGAGACCCAGTACTTC | CASSLLGGQETQYF
TRBJ2-1 | few | TRBD2 | TRBV18 | TGTGCCAGCTCACCGGGGAGCGGGGGCCGCTTCTCCTACAATGAGCAGCTCTTC | CASSPGSGGRFSYNEQLF
TRBJ1-3 | NA | NA | TRBV18 | TGTGCCAGCTCACCCGCAGGGTCCTTCTCTGGAAACACCATATATTTT | CASSPAGSFSGNTIYF
TRBJ1-4 | NA | TRBD1 | TRBV5-1 | TGCGCCAGCAGCCGTAGCGGGACAGACTCTAATGAAAAACTGTTTTTT | CASSRSGTDSNEKLFF
TRBJ2-7 | NA | NA | TRBV6-5 | TGTGCCAGCAGTTACTCAGGGGGGAGAGACTACGAGCAGTACTTC | CASSYSGGRDYEQYF
TRBJ2-7 | few | NA | TRBV10-1 | TGCGCCACCTACCCGGGACGAAATAGCTCCTACGAGCAGTACTTC | CATYPGRNSSYEQYF